This note documents a single T cell receptor beta chain sequence. Its cognate antigen is unknown. The entry originates in a study of glioma-infiltrating T cells after dendritic cell vaccination. Turning to the study itself: Dendritic cell vaccine was injected intradermally three times, biweekly.

Study-wide points: No direct clonality-survival link was found; a diverse polyclonal response may matter. Complete blood and tumor specimen sets were limited to few patients.

None of the glioblastoma patients had an isocitrate dehydrogenase mutation. The germline V gene encodes CDR1 SGHAT and CDR2 FQNNGV. Losses at the gene ends were 8 bases for V and 8 bases for J; bases not matched to a gene: 3. The CDR3 contains 11 residues. Produced via immunoSEQ multiplex PCR; TCRdb's table is partial and in-frame only. The repertoire holds some 73,000 clones, with 82% as singletons. The chain links TRBV11-2 to TRBJ2-3, with 8 bases lining up with TRBD1. The specimen comprised blood, sampled before dendritic cell vaccination. The clonotype comes from a human donor with glioblastoma. As DNA, the CDR3 is TGTGCCAGCGGAACAGGGGGTACGCAGTATTTT. This sequence encodes CASGTGGTQYF. Variable domain in full (rest from reference TRBV11-2 and TRBJ2-3): EAGVAQSPRYKIIEKRQSVAFWCNPISGHATLYWYQQILGQGPKLLIQFQNNGVVDDSQLPKDRFSAERLKGVDSTLKIQPAKLEDSAVYLCASGTGGTQYFGPGTRLTVL.